The T cell receptor (beta chain) described here comes from a study of blood T cell repertoires in COVID-19. V shed 5 bases and J 5 bases; nucleotides not matched to a gene: 8. CDR1 is SGHRS and CDR2 is YFSETQ in the germline V gene. The CDR3 spans 14 residues. The table came from immunoSEQ multiplex PCR; TCRdb's copy has only in-frame clones and leaves some out. The table has 200,000 to 300,000 clones, roughly 86% seen once. Sequenced sample: peripheral blood. This clonotype was sampled from a man aged 35 to 55 who had recovered from COVID-19. This chain links TRBV5-1 with TRBJ1-1; 8 nucleotides align to TRBD1. The CDR3: CASSFGQGDTEAFF. CDR3 nucleotides: TGCGCCAGCAGTTTCGGACAGGGCGATACTGAAGCTTTCTTT. The whole variable domain, filled in from reference TRBV5-1 and TRBJ1-1, reads KAGVTQTPRYLIKTRGQQVTLSCSPISGHRSVSWYQQTPGQGLQFLFEYFSETQRNKGNFPGRFSGRQFSNSRSEMNVSTLELGDSALYLCASSFGQGDTEAFFGQGTRLTVV.